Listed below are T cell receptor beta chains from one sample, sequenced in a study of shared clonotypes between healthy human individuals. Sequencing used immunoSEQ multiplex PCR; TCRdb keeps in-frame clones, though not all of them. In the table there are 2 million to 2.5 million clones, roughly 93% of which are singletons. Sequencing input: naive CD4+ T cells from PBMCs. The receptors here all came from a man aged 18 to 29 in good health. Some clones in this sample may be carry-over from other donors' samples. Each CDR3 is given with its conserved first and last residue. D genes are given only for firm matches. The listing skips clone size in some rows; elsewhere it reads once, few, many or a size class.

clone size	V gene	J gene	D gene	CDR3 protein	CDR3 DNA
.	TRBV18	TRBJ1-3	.	CASSPYLPESSGNTIYF	TGTGCCAGCTCACCGTACTTGCCAGAGAGCTCTGGAAACACCATATATTTT
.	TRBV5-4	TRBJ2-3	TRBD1	CASSSDRRSGTQYF	TGTGCCAGCAGCTCGGACAGGCGCTCGGGTACGCAGTATTTT
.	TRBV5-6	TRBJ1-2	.	CASSLKFRNYGHTF	TGTGCCAGCAGCTTGAAGTTCAGGAACTATGGCCACACCTTC
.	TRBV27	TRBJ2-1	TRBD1	CASSSTGVPNNEQFF	TGTGCCAGCAGTTCAACAGGGGTTCCCAACAATGAGCAGTTCTTC
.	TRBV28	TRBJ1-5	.	CASRLPSQGYQPQHF	TGTGCCAGCAGACTACCGAGTCAGGGGTATCAGCCCCAGCATTTT
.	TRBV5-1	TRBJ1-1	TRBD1	CASSLGDRVGTEAFF	TGCGCCAGCAGCTTGGGGGACAGGGTGGGGACTGAAGCTTTCTTT
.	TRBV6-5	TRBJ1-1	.	CASSHDTEAFF	TGTGCCAGCAGCCACGACACTGAAGCTTTCTTT
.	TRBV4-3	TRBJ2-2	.	CASSLGVRTTGELFF	TGCGCCAGCAGCCTCGGGGTTCGGACCACCGGGGAGCTGTTTTTT
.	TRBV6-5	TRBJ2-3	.	CASSSLGGRAADTQYF	TGTGCCAGCAGTTCACTCGGGGGACGAGCCGCAGATACGCAGTATTTT
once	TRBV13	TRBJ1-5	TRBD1	CASSYRTGGQDQPQHF	TGTGCCAGCAGCTACCGGACAGGGGGACAGGATCAGCCCCAGCATTTT
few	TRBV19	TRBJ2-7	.	CASSPTYEQYF	TGTGCCAGTAGTCCGACCTACGAGCAGTACTTC
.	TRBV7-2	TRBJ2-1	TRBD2	CASSATSGRANEQFF	TGTGCCAGCAGCGCGACTAGCGGGAGGGCAAATGAGCAGTTCTTC
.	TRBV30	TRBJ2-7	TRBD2	CAWSGASGRSDYEQYF	TGTGCCTGGAGTGGGGCTAGCGGGAGAAGTGACTACGAGCAGTACTTC
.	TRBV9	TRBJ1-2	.	CASSVAPGTGYTF	TGTGCCAGCAGCGTAGCCCCAGGGACAGGCTACACCTTC
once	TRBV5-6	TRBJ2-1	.	CASSQIGYNEQFF	TGTGCCAGCAGCCAGATAGGGTACAATGAGCAGTTCTTC
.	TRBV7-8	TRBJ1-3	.	CASSLARGPLSGNTIYF	TGTGCCAGCAGCTTAGCGCGGGGGCCGCTCTCTGGAAACACCATATATTTT
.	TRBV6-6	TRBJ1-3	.	CASSYSGGNTIYF	TGTGCCAGCAGTTACTCCGGTGGAAACACCATATATTTT
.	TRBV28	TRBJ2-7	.	CASSSLGQGPTPYEQYF	TGTGCCAGCAGTTCCTTAGGCCAGGGCCCTACCCCCTACGAGCAATACTTC
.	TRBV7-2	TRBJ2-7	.	CASRLTSGSYEQYF	TGTGCCAGCAGACTCACTAGTGGGTCCTACGAGCAGTACTTC
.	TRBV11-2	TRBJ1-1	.	CASSPRELFMNTEAFF	TGTGCCAGCAGCCCTCGAGAGCTTTTCATGAACACTGAAGCTTTCTTT
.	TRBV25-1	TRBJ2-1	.	CASSIPGGEQFF	TGTGCCAGCAGTATCCCTGGCGGCGAGCAGTTCTTC
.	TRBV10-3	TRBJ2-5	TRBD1	CAISPSGGQETQYF	TGTGCCATCAGTCCCTCAGGGGGCCAAGAGACCCAGTACTTC
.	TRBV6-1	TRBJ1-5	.	CASSERYSNQPQHF	TGTGCCAGCAGTGAACGATATAGCAATCAGCCCCAGCATTTT
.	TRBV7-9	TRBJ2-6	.	CASSLGSGSGANVLTF	TGTGCCAGCAGCTTAGGATCTGGGTCTGGGGCCAACGTCCTGACTTTC
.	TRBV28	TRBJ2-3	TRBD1	CASTGGTGTDTQYF	TGTGCCAGCACCGGCGGGACAGGGACAGATACGCAGTATTTT
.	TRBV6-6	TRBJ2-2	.	CASSYRQDNGELFF	TGTGCCAGCAGTTACAGACAGGATAACGGGGAGCTGTTTTTT
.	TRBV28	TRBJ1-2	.	CASSLGTLPPGYTF	TGTGCCAGCAGCCTGGGGACTCTCCCCCCGGGCTACACCTTC
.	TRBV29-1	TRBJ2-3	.	CSVESPSAPSTDTQYF	TGCAGCGTTGAGTCCCCTTCCGCCCCAAGCACAGATACGCAGTATTTT
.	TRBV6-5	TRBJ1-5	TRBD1	CASSFSWTGSNQPQHF	TGTGCCAGCAGTTTTTCATGGACAGGGAGCAATCAGCCCCAGCATTTT
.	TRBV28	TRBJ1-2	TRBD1	CASSPGQVYGYTF	TGTGCCAGCAGCCCCGGACAGGTCTATGGCTACACCTTC
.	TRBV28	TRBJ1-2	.	CASSRERGLGYTF	TGTGCCAGCAGTCGGGAACGAGGACTTGGCTACACCTTC
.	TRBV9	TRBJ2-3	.	CASSEDLGGTPDTQYF	TGTGCCAGCAGCGAAGATCTCGGAGGGACCCCGGATACGCAGTATTTT
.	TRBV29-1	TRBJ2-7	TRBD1	CSVTGTGTEQYF	TGCAGCGTAACCGGGACAGGGACCGAGCAGTACTTC
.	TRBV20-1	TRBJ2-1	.	CSASSTNEQFF	TGCAGTGCCTCCTCTACCAATGAGCAGTTCTTC
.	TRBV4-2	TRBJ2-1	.	CASSQDIGNLYNEQFF	TGTGCCAGCAGCCAAGATATAGGGAACCTCTACAATGAGCAGTTCTTC
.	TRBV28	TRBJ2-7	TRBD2	CASSPPRGTSGPYEQYF	TGTGCCAGCAGTCCGCCCCGCGGGACTAGCGGACCCTACGAGCAGTACTTC
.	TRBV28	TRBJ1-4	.	CASNVGQRAREKLFF	TGTGCCAGCAATGTGGGGCAGAGGGCTAGGGAAAAACTGTTTTTT
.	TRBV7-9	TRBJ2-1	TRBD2	CASSPLAGVAYNEQFF	TGTGCCAGCAGCCCTCTAGCGGGAGTGGCCTACAATGAGCAGTTCTTC
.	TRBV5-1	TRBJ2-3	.	CASSSLGTDTQYF	TGCGCCAGCAGCTCCCTGGGAACAGATACGCAGTATTTT
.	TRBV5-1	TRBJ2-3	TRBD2	CASSSDRTRNSDTQYF	TGCGCCAGCAGCTCAGATAGGACTAGAAATTCAGATACGCAGTATTTT
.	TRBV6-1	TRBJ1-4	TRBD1	CASSEANRMDRALEKLFF	TGTGCCAGCAGTGAAGCCAACCGAATGGACAGGGCGCTCGAAAAACTGTTTTTT
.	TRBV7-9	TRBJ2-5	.	CASSLNPLYQETQYF	TGTGCCAGCAGCTTAAACCCCCTGTACCAAGAGACCCAGTACTTC
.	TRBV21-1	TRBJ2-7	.	CASSNGESRRDEQYF	TGTGCCAGCAGCAATGGGGAGAGCCGCCGGGACGAGCAGTACTTC
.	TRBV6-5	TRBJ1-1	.	CASSLVSSMNTEAFF	TGTGCCAGCAGTTTGGTATCCAGTATGAACACTGAAGCTTTCTTT
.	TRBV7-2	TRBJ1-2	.	CASSLGQGQNYGYTF	TGTGCCAGCAGCTTAGGGCAGGGACAAAACTATGGCTACACCTTC